This entry lists 16 T cell receptor beta chains sequenced from one sample in a study of cytomegalovirus exposure and HLA in healthy donors. It was with 60 Vbeta and 13 Jbeta primers that the PCR ran. The method was immunoSEQ multiplex PCR; TCRdb's version includes in-frame clones alone and lacks a portion of them. The sample has some 130,000 clones, just over 70% seen once. The source material was PBMCs. The receptors shown here come from a woman aged 55-69 years in good health and CMV-seropositive.

This clone was recorded a few times. The V gene is TRBV29-1, the J gene TRBJ2-7, with a tentative D call TRBD2 (6 bases). The CDR3 is made up of 14 amino acids. From germline, CDR1 is SQVTM and CDR2 ANQGSEA. Trimming took 3 bases from V and 2 from J, leaving 14 bases between them. The CDR3 nucleotides are TGCAGCGTTGAGATCCGGGGGTCTACCTACGAGCAGTACTTC. Translated: CSVEIRGSTYEQYF.

CDR3 residues: CASSLASSQPQHF. The CDR3, as DNA: TGTGCCAGCAGCTTAGCCTCCAGTCAGCCCCAGCATTTT. The genes are TRBV11-2 and TRBJ1-5; no clear D gene. Trimming removed 1 base from V and 6 bases from J, with 7 bases in between. The CDR3 runs 13 residues. The germline V gene has CDR1 SGHAT and CDR2 FQNNGV. Variable domain in full (rest from reference TRBV11-2 and TRBJ1-5): EAGVAQSPRYKIIEKRQSVAFWCNPISGHATLYWYQQILGQGPKLLIQFQNNGVVDDSQLPKDRFSAERLKGVDSTLKIQPAKLEDSAVYLCASSLASSQPQHFGDGTRLSIL.

The sample holds a few counts of this clone. V is TRBV6-1 and J is TRBJ1-2, with a tentative D call TRBD1 (6 bases). This CDR3 spans 13 amino acids. Germline values: CDR1 MNHNS, CDR2 SASEGT. V dropped 5 bases and J dropped 7 bases, with 14 bases sitting between them. CDR3 region: CASSHRVYGGYTF. The CDR3 coding sequence is TGTGCCAGCAGTCACAGGGTCTACGGTGGCTACACCTTC.

The gene calls are TRBV7-9 and TRBJ1-2; 10 bases fit TRBD1. The CDR3 is 12 residues long. J lost 5 bases, V lost 11 bases, and 5 bases had no gene match. Per germline, CDR1 SEHNR and CDR2 FQNEAQ (reference sequence). In DNA, the CDR3 is TGTGCCCTCTGGACAGGGGGGTATGGCTACACCTTC. Translated, it gives CALWTGGYGYTF.

The J gene is TRBJ2-5, the V gene TRBV18; TRBD2 matches at 10 bases. The CDR3 consists of 15 residues. Germline CDR1 is KGHSH and CDR2 is LQKENI. V was pared by 2 bases and J by 5 bases, with 5 bases of the junction left unmatched. CDR3 bases: TGTGCCAGCTCACCAGTACTAGCGGGGAGGGAGACCCAGTACTTC. Encoded protein: CASSPVLAGRETQYF. Filled out from reference TRBV18 and TRBJ2-5, the complete variable domain reads NAGVMQNPRHLVRRRGQEARLRCSPMKGHSHVYWYRQLPEEGLKFMVYLQKENIIDESGMPKERFSAEFPKEGPSILRIQQVVRGDSAAYFCASSPVLAGRETQYFGPGTRLLVL.

The chain employs TRBV5-1 and TRBJ1-6; 8 nucleotides match TRBD1. Per germline, CDR1 SGHRS and CDR2 YFSETQ. The trim removed 5 bases at V and 8 bases at J, leaving 3 bases unmatched. CDR3 size: 13 residues. The CDR3 protein is CASSTDRDSPLHF. In DNA, the CDR3 is TGCGCCAGCAGTACGGACAGGGATTCACCCCTCCACTTT.

The chain recombines TRBV19 with TRBJ1-2; weak D call: TRBD1 (6 bases). This CDR3 spans 14 amino acids. V lost 5 bases, J lost 4 bases, and 14 bases lay in between. Germline V lookup: CDR1 LNHDA, CDR2 SQIVND (reference sequence). CDR3 amino acids: CASSLTTGPYGYTF. The DNA for the CDR3 is TGTGCCAGTAGTCTAACGACAGGACCCTATGGCTACACCTTC. Filled out from reference TRBV19 and TRBJ1-2, the complete variable domain reads DGGITQSPKYLFRKEGQNVTLSCEQNLNHDAMYWYRQDPGQGLRLIYYSQIVNDFQKGDIAEGYSVSREKKESFPLTVTSAQKNPTAFYLCASSLTTGPYGYTFGSGTRLTVV.

J is TRBJ2-6 and V is TRBV7-9; no definite D call. CDR1 is SEHNR and CDR2 is FQNEAQ in the germline V gene (reference sequence). Trimming removed 4 bases from V and 2 bases from J, with 9 bases in between. The CDR3 runs to 15 residues. CDR3 nucleotides: TGTGCCAGCAGCTCTCCTCAGACTGGGGCCAACGTCCTGACTTTC. This translates into CASSSPQTGANVLTF.

The rearrangement links TRBV10-1 to TRBJ2-5; weak D call: TRBD2 (5 bases). V was shortened by 0 bases and J by 6 bases, with 17 bases between the two germline ends. Per the germline V gene, CDR1 is WNHNN and CDR2 is SYGVQD (reference sequence). The CDR3 loop spans 16 amino acids. CDR3 protein: CASSESGPTAGKTQYF. Written as DNA, the CDR3 is TGCGCCAGCAGTGAGTCCGGGCCGACGGCCGGGAAGACCCAGTACTTC.

This rearrangement joins TRBV7-3 to TRBJ2-7; 8 bases align to TRBD1. With V trimmed by 5 bases and J by 6 bases, 6 bases remained unmatched. The germline V gene has CDR1 SGHTA and CDR2 FQGTGA. CDR3 length equals 13 residues. The CDR3 spells CASSQGQGREQYF. In nucleotides, the CDR3 is TGTGCCAGCAGCCAAGGACAGGGCCGCGAGCAGTACTTC.

V gene TRBV5-1 combines with J gene TRBJ1-4, with 7 bases aligning to TRBD1. The CDR3 consists of 15 residues. Germline-derived CDR1 and CDR2 are SGHRS and YFSETQ. The junction had 6 bases not matched to a gene; V was cut back by 0 bases and J by 7 bases. The CDR3 region is CASSLVGGLGEKLFF. DNA of the CDR3: TGCGCCAGCAGCTTGGTAGGGGGCCTAGGTGAAAAACTGTTTTTT.

This clone was seen once. CDR3 amino acids: CASSLRDRPYNEQFF. In DNA form, the CDR3 reads TGTGCCAGCAGCTTAAGGGACAGGCCTTACAATGAGCAGTTCTTC. The chain uses TRBV7-3 and TRBJ2-1, with 8 bases lining up with TRBD1. Germline CDR1 and CDR2: SGHTA and FQGTGA. V lost 1 base, J lost 4 bases, and 3 bases stayed unmatched. CDR3 length equals 15 residues.

The chain employs TRBV11-2 and TRBJ1-1; D remains ambiguous. The CDR3 is 13 residues long. The V end lost 2 bases, the J end lost 4 bases, and 8 bases lay between the germline ends. In germline, CDR1 is SGHAT, CDR2 FQNNGV. The CDR3: CASSLNSRTEAFF. The DNA for the CDR3 is TGTGCCAGCAGCTTAAACTCGCGCACTGAAGCTTTCTTT. The full variable domain, rest sourced from reference TRBV11-2 and TRBJ1-1, is EAGVAQSPRYKIIEKRQSVAFWCNPISGHATLYWYQQILGQGPKLLIQFQNNGVVDDSQLPKDRFSAERLKGVDSTLKIQPAKLEDSAVYLCASSLNSRTEAFFGQGTRLTVV.

This clone was detected only a few times. The CDR3: CASSVLSDTSTDTQYF. CDR3 in DNA: TGTGCCAGCAGCGTACTTAGCGATACTAGCACAGATACGCAGTATTTT. This rearrangement joins TRBV9 to TRBJ2-3; possible D gene TRBD2, 5 bases. The V end lost 1 base, the J end lost 0 bases, and 12 bases lay between the germline ends. Per the germline V gene, CDR1 is SGDLS and CDR2 is YYNGEE. This CDR3 region has 16 residues. Drawing the rest from reference TRBV9 and TRBJ2-3, the complete variable domain is DSGVTQTPKHLITATGQRVTLRCSPRSGDLSVYWYQQSLDQGLQFLIQYYNGEERAKGNILERFSAQQFPDLHSELNLSSLELGDSALYFCASSVLSDTSTDTQYFGPGTRLTVL.

The chain couples TRBV25-1 to TRBJ1-5; D is undetermined. V dropped 6 bases and J dropped 7 bases, with 10 bases sitting between them. The CDR3 consists of 12 residues. CDR1 and CDR2 (germline): MGHDK, SYGVNS. The chain's CDR3 is CASRGGTQPQHF. Written as DNA, the CDR3 is TGTGCCAGCAGAGGAGGAACGCAGCCCCAGCATTTT.

The chain's CDR3 is CASKMGGSSYEQYF. The CDR3 DNA follows: TGTGCCAGTAAAATGGGGGGGAGCTCCTACGAGCAGTACTTC. The chain employs TRBV19 and TRBJ2-7; 7 nucleotides line up with TRBD2. Losses at the gene ends were 7 bases for V and 0 bases for J; bases not matched to a gene: 6. The CDR3 totals 14 residues. Germline-derived CDR1 and CDR2 are LNHDA and SQIVND (reference sequence).